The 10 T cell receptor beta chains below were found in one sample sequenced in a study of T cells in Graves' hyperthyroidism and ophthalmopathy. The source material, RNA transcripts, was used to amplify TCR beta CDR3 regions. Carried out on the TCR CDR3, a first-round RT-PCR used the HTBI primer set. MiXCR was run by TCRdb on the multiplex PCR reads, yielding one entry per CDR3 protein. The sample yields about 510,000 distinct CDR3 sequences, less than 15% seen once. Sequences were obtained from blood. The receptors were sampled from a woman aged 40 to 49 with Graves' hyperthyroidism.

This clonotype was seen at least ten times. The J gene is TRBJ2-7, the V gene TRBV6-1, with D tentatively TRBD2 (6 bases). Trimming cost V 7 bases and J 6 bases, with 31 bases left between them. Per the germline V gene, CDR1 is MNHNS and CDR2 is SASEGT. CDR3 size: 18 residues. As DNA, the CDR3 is TGTGCCAGCACCCCTCTGGGGAGGCAGGTCCAGTTTGGTGGCGAGCAGTACTTC. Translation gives CASTPLGRQVQFGGEQYF.

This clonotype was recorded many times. This CDR3 reads CASSFSGRRYNEQFF. CDR3 coding DNA: TGTGCCAGCAGCTTCAGCGGGCGGCGGTACAATGAGCAGTTCTTC. The chain carries TRBV3-1 and TRBJ2-1; possible D gene TRBD2, 6 bases. CDR3 length: 15 residues. Trimming cost V 5 bases and J 4 bases, with 15 bases left between them. Germline CDR1 LGHDT, CDR2 YNNKEL (reference sequence).

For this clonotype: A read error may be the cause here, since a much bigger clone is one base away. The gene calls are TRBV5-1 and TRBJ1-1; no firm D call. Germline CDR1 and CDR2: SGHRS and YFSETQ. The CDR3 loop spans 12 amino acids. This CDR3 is CTSSLRGSEAFF. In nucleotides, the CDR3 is TGCACCAGCAGCTTGCGGGGATCTGAAGCTTTCTTT.

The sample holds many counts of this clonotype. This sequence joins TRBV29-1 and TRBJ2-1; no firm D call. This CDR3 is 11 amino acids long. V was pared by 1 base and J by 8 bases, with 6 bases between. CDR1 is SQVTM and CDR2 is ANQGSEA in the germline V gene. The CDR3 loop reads CSVEGDDEQFF. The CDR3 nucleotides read TGCAGCGTTGAAGGCGATGATGAGCAGTTCTTC.

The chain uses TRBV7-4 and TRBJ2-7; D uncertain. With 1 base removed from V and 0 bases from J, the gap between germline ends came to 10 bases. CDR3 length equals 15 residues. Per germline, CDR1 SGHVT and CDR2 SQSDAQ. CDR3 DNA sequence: TGTGCCAGCAGCTTAGATACAGTCTACTCCTACGAGCAGTACTTC. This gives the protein CASSLDTVYSYEQYF.

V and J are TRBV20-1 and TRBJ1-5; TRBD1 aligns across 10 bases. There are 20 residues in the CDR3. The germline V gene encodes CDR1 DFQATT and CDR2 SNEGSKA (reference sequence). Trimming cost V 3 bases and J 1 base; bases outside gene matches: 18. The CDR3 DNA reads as TGCAGTGCTAGGCGGGGAACTGGGGACAGGGGCGTTCTGAGCAATCAGCCCCAGCATTTT. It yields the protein CSARRGTGDRGVLSNQPQHF.

The CDR3 reads CASSIASGTGNTGELFF. The CDR3 region has the DNA TGTGCCAGCAGCATCGCCTCCGGGACTGGTAACACCGGGGAGCTGTTTTTT. The J gene is TRBJ2-2, the V gene TRBV9; TRBD2 might be the D (6 bases). This CDR3 is built from 17 residues. Per germline, CDR1 SGDLS and CDR2 YYNGEE. The V gene lost 4 bases and the J gene lost 2 bases, with 18 bases spanning the gap.

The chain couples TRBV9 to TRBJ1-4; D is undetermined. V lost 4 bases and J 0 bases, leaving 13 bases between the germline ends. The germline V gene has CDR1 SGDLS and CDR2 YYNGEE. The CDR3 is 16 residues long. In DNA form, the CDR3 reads TGTGCCAGCAGCCCACGCGACTCTGCAACTAATGAAAAACTGTTTTTT. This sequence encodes CASSPRDSATNEKLFF.

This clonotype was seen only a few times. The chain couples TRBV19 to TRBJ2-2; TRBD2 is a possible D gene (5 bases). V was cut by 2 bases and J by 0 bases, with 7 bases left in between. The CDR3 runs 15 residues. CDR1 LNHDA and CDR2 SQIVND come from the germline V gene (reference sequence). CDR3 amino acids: CASSIRGTNTGELFF. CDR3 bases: TGTGCCAGTAGTATACGAGGGACGAACACCGGGGAGCTGTTTTTT.

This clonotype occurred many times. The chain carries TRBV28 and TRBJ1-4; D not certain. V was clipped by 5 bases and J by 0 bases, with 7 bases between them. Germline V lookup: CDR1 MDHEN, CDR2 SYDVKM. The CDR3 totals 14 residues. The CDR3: CASSPEATNEKLFF. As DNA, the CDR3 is TGTGCCAGCAGTCCAGAAGCAACTAATGAAAAACTGTTTTTT.